This paragraph reports one T cell receptor (beta chain). Libraries were prepared by immunoSEQ multiplex PCR; TCRdb keeps only in-frame clonotypes and omits some of them. The table shows 120,000 to 150,000 clones, with 80% to 95% occurring only once. The sample originates from a study of control samples from healthy donors and cancer patients. With V trimmed by 5 bases and J by 4 bases, 7 bases remained unmatched. From germline, CDR1 is SGHAT and CDR2 FQNNGV. The CDR3 has 15 amino acids. The chain links TRBV11-2 to TRBJ2-7; 11 bases fit TRBD2. The sequence came from a man aged 25-40 years in good health. Sequencing used blood. The CDR3 region is CASSPVAGGLYEQYF. For the CDR3, the DNA is TGTGCCAGCAGCCCAGTAGCGGGGGGGCTTTACGAGCAGTACTTC. Full variable domain (missing parts from reference TRBV11-2 and TRBJ2-7): EAGVAQSPRYKIIEKRQSVAFWCNPISGHATLYWYQQILGQGPKLLIQFQNNGVVDDSQLPKDRFSAERLKGVDSTLKIQPAKLEDSAVYLCASSPVAGGLYEQYFGPGTRLTVT.